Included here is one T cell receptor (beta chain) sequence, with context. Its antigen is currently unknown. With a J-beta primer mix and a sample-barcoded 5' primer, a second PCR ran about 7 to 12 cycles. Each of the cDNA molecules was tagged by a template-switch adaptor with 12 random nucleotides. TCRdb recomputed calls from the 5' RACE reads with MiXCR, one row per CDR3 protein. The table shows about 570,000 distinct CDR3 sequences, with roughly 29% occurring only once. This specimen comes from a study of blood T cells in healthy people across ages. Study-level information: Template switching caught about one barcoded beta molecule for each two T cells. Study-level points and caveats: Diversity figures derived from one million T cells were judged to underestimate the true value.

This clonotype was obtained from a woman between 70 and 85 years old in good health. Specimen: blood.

For the CDR3, the DNA is TGTGCCAGCAGTTTGTTGACAAGCTCATCTGGAAACACCATATATTTT. This encodes CASSLLTSSSGNTIYF. The chain employs TRBV12-3 or TRBV12-4 and TRBJ1-3; D not resolved. This CDR3 contains 16 residues. The ends were cut back, 3 bases at V and 1 base at J, with 13 bases in the middle.